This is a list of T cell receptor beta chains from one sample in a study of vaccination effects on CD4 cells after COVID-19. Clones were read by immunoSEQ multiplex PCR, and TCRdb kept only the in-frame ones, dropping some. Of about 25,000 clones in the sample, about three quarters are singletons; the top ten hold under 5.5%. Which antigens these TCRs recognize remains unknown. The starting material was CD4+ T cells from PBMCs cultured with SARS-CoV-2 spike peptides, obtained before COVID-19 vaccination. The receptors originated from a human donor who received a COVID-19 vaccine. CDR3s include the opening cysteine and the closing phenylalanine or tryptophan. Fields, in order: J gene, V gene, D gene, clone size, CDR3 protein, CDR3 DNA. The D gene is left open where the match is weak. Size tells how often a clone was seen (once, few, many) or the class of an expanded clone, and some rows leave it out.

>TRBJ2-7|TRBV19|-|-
CASSIDQGGAFYEQYF
TGTGCCAGTAGTATAGATCAGGGGGGGGCCTTCTACGAGCAGTACTTC
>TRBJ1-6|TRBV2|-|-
CASRSLNSPLHF
TGTGCCAGCAGATCCCTTAATTCACCCCTCCACTTT
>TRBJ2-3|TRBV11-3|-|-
CASSLGGRGLGTDTQYF
TGTGCCAGCAGCTTAGGAGGGCGGGGGCTAGGCACAGATACGCAGTATTTT
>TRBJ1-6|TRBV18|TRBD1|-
CASSLDGTANSPLHF
TGTGCCAGCTCTCTCGACGGGACAGCTAATTCACCCCTCCACTTT
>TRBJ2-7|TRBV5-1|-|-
CASSFGGYEQYF
TGCGCCAGCAGCTTTGGTGGCTACGAGCAGTACTTC
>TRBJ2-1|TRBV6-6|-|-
CASSYELSSYNEQFF
TGTGCCAGCAGTTACGAATTGAGCTCCTACAATGAGCAGTTCTTC
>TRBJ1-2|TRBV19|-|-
CASSIVGNYGYTF
TGTGCCAGTAGTATCGTCGGGAACTATGGCTACACCTTC
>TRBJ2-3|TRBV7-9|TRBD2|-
CASSTLASRTDTQYF
TGTGCCAGCAGCACACTAGCGAGCCGAACAGATACGCAGTATTTT
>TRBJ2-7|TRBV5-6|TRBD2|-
CASSPTRTSGGPEQYF
TGTGCCAGCAGCCCAACCCGGACTAGCGGGGGACCCGAGCAGTACTTC
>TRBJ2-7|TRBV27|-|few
CASSLSQPYEQYF
TGTGCCAGCAGTTTGTCACAGCCCTACGAGCAGTACTTC
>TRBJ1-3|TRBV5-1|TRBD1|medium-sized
CASSLTTPGQGAHSNTIYF
TGCGCCAGCAGCTTGACCACGCCGGGACAGGGGGCGCATTCAAACACCATATATTTT
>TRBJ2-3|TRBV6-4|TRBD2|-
CASRTSGSSDTQYF
TGTGCCAGCAGGACTAGCGGGAGTTCTGATACGCAGTATTTT
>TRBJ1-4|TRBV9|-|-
CASSVGTLNEKLFF
TGTGCCAGCAGCGTAGGGACCCTTAATGAAAAACTGTTTTTT
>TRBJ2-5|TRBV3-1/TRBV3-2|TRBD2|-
CASSQNMVAGVMETQYF
TGTGCCAGCAGCCAAAACATGGTAGCGGGAGTCATGGAGACCCAGTACTTC
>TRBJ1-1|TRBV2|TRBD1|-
CASRPTGTGPPAFF
TGTGCCAGCAGGCCTACCGGGACAGGACCCCCCGCTTTCTTT
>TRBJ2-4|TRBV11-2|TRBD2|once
CASSAGLATNIQYF
TGTGCCAGCAGCGCGGGACTAGCTACAAACATTCAGTACTTC
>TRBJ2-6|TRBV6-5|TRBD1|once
CASMGTASGANVLTF
TGTGCCAGCATGGGGACAGCCTCTGGGGCCAACGTCCTGACTTTC
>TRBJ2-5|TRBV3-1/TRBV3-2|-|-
CASSPGETQYF
TGTGCCAGCAGCCCTGGGGAGACCCAGTACTTC
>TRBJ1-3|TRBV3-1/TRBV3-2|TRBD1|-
CASSNRDSAGNTIYF
TGTGCCAGCAGCAACCGGGACAGTGCTGGAAACACCATATATTTT
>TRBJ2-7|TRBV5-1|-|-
CASSLGFGISYEQYF
TGCGCCAGCAGCTTGGGATTTGGGATTTCCTACGAGCAGTACTTC
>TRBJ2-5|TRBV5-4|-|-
CASSSNSGGTQYF
TGTGCCAGCAGCTCTAACTCCGGGGGGACCCAGTACTTC
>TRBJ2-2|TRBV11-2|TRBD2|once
CASSLIGGSDTGELFF
TGTGCCAGCAGCTTAATCGGCGGGAGTGATACCGGGGAGCTGTTTTTT
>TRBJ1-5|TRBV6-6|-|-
CASTRQGNQPQHF
TGTGCCAGCACTAGACAGGGCAATCAGCCCCAGCATTTT
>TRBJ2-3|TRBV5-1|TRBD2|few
CASSLVSGGGTDTQYF
TGCGCCAGCAGCTTGGTGTCGGGAGGAGGCACAGATACGCAGTATTTT
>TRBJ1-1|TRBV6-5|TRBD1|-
CASTRTGTNTEAFF
TGTGCCAGCACCCGGACAGGGACGAACACTGAAGCTTTCTTT
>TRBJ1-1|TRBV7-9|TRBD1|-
CASSRGQLTEAFF
TGTGCCAGCAGCAGGGGACAGCTGACTGAAGCTTTCTTT
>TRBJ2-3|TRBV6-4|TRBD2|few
CASSDAGGQADTQYF
TGTGCCAGCAGTGACGCGGGGGGCCAGGCAGATACGCAGTATTTT
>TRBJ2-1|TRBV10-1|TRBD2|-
CASSESRTSGRYPILF
TGCGCCAGCAGTGAGTCTAGGACTAGCGGGAGGTATCCCATCCTCTTC
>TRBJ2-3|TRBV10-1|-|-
CASSAGNSADTQYF
TGCGCCAGCAGTGCCGGCAATTCGGCAGATACGCAGTATTTT
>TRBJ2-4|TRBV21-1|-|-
CASSKAGIWAKNIQYF
TGTGCCAGCAGCAAAGCAGGGATATGGGCCAAAAACATTCAGTACTTC
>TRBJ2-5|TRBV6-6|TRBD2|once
CASSSAQRGVETQYF
TGTGCCAGCAGTTCAGCACAGCGGGGGGTAGAGACCCAGTACTTC
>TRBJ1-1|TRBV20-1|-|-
CSAGWNTEAFF
TGCAGTGCAGGGTGGAACACTGAAGCTTTCTTT
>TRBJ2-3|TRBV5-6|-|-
CASSQMWDTQYF
TGTGCCAGCAGCCAGATGTGGGATACGCAGTATTTT
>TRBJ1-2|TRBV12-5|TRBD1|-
CASGLSPRTGVGGYTF
TGTGCTAGTGGTCTTTCCCCCCGCACAGGGGTGGGCGGCTACACCTTC
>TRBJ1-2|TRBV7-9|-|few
CASTRGESIYGYTF
TGTGCCAGCACCCGAGGAGAGTCCATCTATGGCTACACCTTC
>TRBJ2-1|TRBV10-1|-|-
CASSDHLGQKQFF
TGCGCCAGCAGTGACCATCTTGGACAGAAGCAGTTCTTC
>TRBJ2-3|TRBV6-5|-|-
CASKTGLFTDTQYF
TGTGCCAGCAAGACGGGACTTTTCACAGATACGCAGTATTTT
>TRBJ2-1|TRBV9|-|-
CASSVGTALSYNEQFF
TGTGCCAGCAGCGTAGGGACAGCCTTATCCTACAATGAGCAGTTCTTC
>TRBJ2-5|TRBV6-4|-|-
CASSDSGGTQYF
TGTGCCAGCAGTGACTCTGGGGGGACCCAGTACTTC
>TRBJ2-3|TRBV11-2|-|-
CASSPRLGAATGTQYF
TGTGCCAGCAGCCCGCGACTGGGAGCTGCTACGGGTACGCAGTATTTT
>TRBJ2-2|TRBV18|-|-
CASSLFTRGNTGELFF
TGTGCCAGCTCCCTCTTTACTAGAGGGAACACCGGGGAGCTGTTTTTT
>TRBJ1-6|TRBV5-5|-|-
CASSAGRVASPLHF
TGTGCCAGCAGCGCCGGGAGGGTCGCTTCACCCCTCCACTTT
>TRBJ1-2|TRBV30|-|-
CAWSVATGYGYTF
TGTGCCTGGAGTGTAGCCACAGGGTATGGCTACACCTTC
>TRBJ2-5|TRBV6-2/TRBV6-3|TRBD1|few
CASSPGQGAQETQYF
TGTGCCAGCAGTCCGGGTCAGGGGGCTCAAGAGACCCAGTACTTC
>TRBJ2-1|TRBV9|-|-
CASSLKGGQGNEQFF
TGTGCCAGCAGCCTTAAGGGGGGGCAAGGCAATGAGCAGTTCTTC
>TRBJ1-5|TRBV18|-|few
CASSYEMSNQPQHF
TGTGCCAGCTCTTATGAAATGAGCAATCAGCCCCAGCATTTT
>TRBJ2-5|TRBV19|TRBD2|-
CASSIGLAGVETQYF
TGTGCCAGTAGTATTGGGCTAGCGGGAGTGGAGACCCAGTACTTC
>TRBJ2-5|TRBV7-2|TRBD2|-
CASSFVAGGPLETQYF
TGTGCCAGCAGCTTCGTAGCGGGGGGGCCTTTAGAGACCCAGTACTTC
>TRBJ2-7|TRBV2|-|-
CASSALYEQYF
TGTGCCAGCAGTGCCCTGTACGAGCAGTACTTC